The 29 T cell receptor beta chains presented below share a single source sample, sequenced in a study of cytomegalovirus exposure and HLA in healthy donors. This PCR relied on a set of 60 Vbeta primers and 13 Jbeta primers. The method was immunoSEQ multiplex PCR; TCRdb's version includes in-frame clones alone and lacks a portion of them. Altogether some 110,000 clones are present, 78% being singletons, with the ten largest covering approximately 1.2%. The sample taken for sequencing was PBMCs. The receptors stem from a man aged 25-45 years in good health and CMV-seronegative.

This sequence joins TRBV27 and TRBJ2-7; 7 bases map to TRBD1. Germline lookup yields CDR1 MNHEY and CDR2 SMNVEV (reference sequence). After removal of 10 bases from V and 2 bases from J, the junction contained 8 bases not matched to a gene. The CDR3 has 13 amino acids. The DNA of the CDR3 is TGTGCCACAAGGACAGGTCTACCCTACGAGCAGTACTTC. Protein: CATRTGLPYEQYF.

The chain uses TRBV5-1 and TRBJ2-7, with a tentative D call TRBD1 (6 bases). Germline CDR1 SGHRS, CDR2 YFSETQ. There are 13 residues in the CDR3. V was cut by 5 bases and J by 3 bases, with 12 bases left in between. The CDR3 loop is CASSIQGYYEQYF. The CDR3 coding sequence is TGCGCCAGCAGTATACAGGGTTACTACGAGCAGTACTTC.

The J gene is TRBJ2-7, the V gene TRBV6-1, with a weak D call TRBD2 (6 bases). Germline CDR1 reads MNHNS; CDR2 reads SASEGT. CDR3 length: 12 amino acids. V was pared by 3 bases and J by 6 bases, with 9 bases between. The CDR3 bases are TGTGCCAGCAGTGAGCCCGGGGGCGAGCAGTACTTC. This sequence encodes CASSEPGGEQYF.

The genes are TRBV27 and TRBJ1-1; 8 bases map to TRBD1. Germline V gene data show CDR1 as MNHEY and CDR2 as SMNVEV (reference sequence). Losses at the gene ends were 4 bases for V and 0 bases for J; bases not matched to a gene: 7. The CDR3 has 16 amino acids. The CDR3 region has the DNA TGTGCCAGCAGTTCCCAGGGGGCCCGGATGAACACTGAAGCTTTCTTT. It specifies CASSSQGARMNTEAFF.

V is TRBV6-5 and J is TRBJ2-7; 12 nucleotides match TRBD2. Per the germline V gene, CDR1 is MNHEY and CDR2 is SVGAGI. V shed 0 bases, J shed 7 bases, and the junction held 1 base outside the gene matches. The CDR3 is made up of 14 amino acids. The chain's CDR3 is CASSYSGLAGEQYF. In nucleotides, the CDR3 is TGTGCCAGCAGTTACTCAGGACTAGCGGGAGAGCAGTACTTC.

This clone has just one count. The V gene is TRBV9, the J gene TRBJ2-3, with 11 bases identical to TRBD2. With 7 bases clipped from V and 6 bases from J, the junction kept 7 bases outside the gene matches. This CDR3 has 14 residues. Germline V gene sequence: CDR1 SGDLS, CDR2 YYNGEE. The CDR3 sequence is CASGTSGGPDTQYF. CDR3 DNA sequence: TGTGCCAGCGGAACTAGCGGGGGCCCTGATACGCAGTATTTT.

The chain employs TRBV2 and TRBJ1-5; D uncertain. Between the trimmed V and J ends, which lost 7 bases and 9 bases, there was a span of 16 bases. Germline assignment: CDR1 SNHLY and CDR2 FYNNEI. This CDR3 region has 13 residues. The CDR3 loop reads CASNPRVDLPQHF. CDR3 bases: TGTGCCAGCAATCCCCGGGTAGATCTGCCCCAGCATTTT.

This chain uses TRBV19 with TRBJ2-1; 7 positions agree with TRBD2. The V gene end was trimmed by 2 bases and the J gene end by 6 bases; junction bases not matched to a gene: 7. CDR3 length: 15 amino acids. Germline CDR1 reads LNHDA; CDR2 reads SQIVND (reference sequence). The CDR3 is CASSITSGTVNEQFF. The DNA for the CDR3 is TGTGCCAGTAGTATAACCAGCGGGACGGTCAATGAGCAGTTCTTC.

This chain links TRBV28 with TRBJ2-7; 7 positions match TRBD2. V trimming: 3 bases; J trimming: 2 bases; junction bases outside the gene matches: 4. Germline loops: CDR1 MDHEN, CDR2 SYDVKM. The CDR3 runs to 14 residues. In DNA form, the CDR3 reads TGTGCCAGCAGTTTCCCTAGCGGAGCCTACGAGCAGTACTTC. Its translation is CASSFPSGAYEQYF.

The V call is TRBV9, the J call TRBJ2-5; 10 nucleotides agree with TRBD2. The junction had 3 bases not matched to a gene; V was cut back by 0 bases and J by 7 bases. Germline-derived CDR1 and CDR2 are SGDLS and YYNGEE. CDR3 length: 14 amino acids. Written as DNA, the CDR3 is TGTGCCAGCAGCGTAGAACTAGCGGGGACGACCCAGTACTTC. It specifies CASSVELAGTTQYF. The variable domain in full, with the rest retrieved from reference TRBV9 and TRBJ2-5, is DSGVTQTPKHLITATGQRVTLRCSPRSGDLSVYWYQQSLDQGLQFLIQYYNGEERAKGNILERFSAQQFPDLHSELNLSSLELGDSALYFCASSVELAGTTQYFGPGTRLLVL.

This rearrangement joins TRBV30 to TRBJ1-2; possibly TRBD1 for D (6 bases). Per germline, CDR1 GTSNPN and CDR2 SVGIG (reference sequence). The length of the CDR3 is 13 residues. Trimming pared 1 base from V and 2 bases from J, leaving 8 bases between. This CDR3 reads CAWSGQANYGYTF. CDR3 DNA sequence: TGTGCCTGGAGTGGACAGGCGAACTATGGCTACACCTTC.

The rearrangement joins TRBV7-6 to TRBJ1-2; 10 nucleotides agree with TRBD1. J was trimmed by 8 bases and V by 2 bases; bases with no gene match: 5. Looked up from germline, CDR1 is SGHVS and CDR2 is FNYEAQ. This CDR3 is built from 14 residues. DNA for the CDR3: TGTGCCAGCAGCTTATCCGGGACAGGGGAAGGCTACACCTTC. Its translation: CASSLSGTGEGYTF.

The V gene is TRBV7-9, the J gene TRBJ2-7; possible D gene TRBD2, 6 bases. V lost 1 base and J 0 bases, leaving 13 bases between the germline ends. Germline assignment: CDR1 SEHNR and CDR2 FQNEAQ (reference sequence). The CDR3 sequence is 16 residues long. CDR3 nucleotide sequence: TGTGCCAGCAGCTTAGTCCGCGGGGTTGCCTCCTACGAGCAGTACTTC. Amino acids: CASSLVRGVASYEQYF.

V usage is TRBV19 and J usage is TRBJ2-7, with TRBD1 as a possible D gene (6 bases). CDR1 is LNHDA, CDR2 SQIVND, per germline (reference sequence). The CDR3 runs 13 residues. Between the trimmed V and J ends, which lost 6 bases and 3 bases, there was a span of 12 bases. The CDR3 spells CASSDRTGYEQYF. Written as DNA, the CDR3 is TGTGCCAGTAGCGACAGGACGGGCTACGAGCAGTACTTC.

The V gene is TRBV7-6, the J gene TRBJ1-4; 7 bases align to TRBD1. The V and J ends lost 2 bases and 3 bases, in that order; junction bases with no gene match: 3. The CDR3 totals 15 residues. Per the germline V gene, CDR1 is SGHVS and CDR2 is FNYEAQ. CDR3 nucleotides: TGTGCCAGCAGCTTAAGTGGGACAGCTAATGAAAAACTGTTTTTT. Residues: CASSLSGTANEKLFF.

The chain has TRBV13 and TRBJ1-1; D is unresolved. V lost 4 bases, J lost 10 bases, and 19 bases lay in between. The V gene's germline CDR1 is PRHDT and CDR2 FYEKMQ (reference sequence). The CDR3 sequence is 14 residues long. The DNA of the CDR3 is TGTGCCAGCAGCTCCACCAATGGATCCTGCGGAGCTTTCTTT. Protein: CASSSTNGSCGAFF.

The chain has TRBV10-3 and TRBJ2-7, with D hard to call. The CDR3 contains 12 residues. Germline CDR1 reads ENHRY; CDR2 reads SYGVKD. V was pared by 3 bases and J by 3 bases, with 6 bases between. CDR3 DNA sequence: TGTGCCATCAGTGACCACAGCTACGAGCAGTACTTC. This codes for CAISDHSYEQYF.

The rearrangement joins TRBV2 to TRBJ1-1; D might be TRBD1 (5 bases). From germline, CDR1 is SNHLY and CDR2 FYNNEI. V lost 0 bases and J 4 bases, leaving 12 bases between the germline ends. This CDR3 region has 15 residues. CDR3 coding DNA: TGTGCCAGCAGTGAAGCTGGGGCGTATAGCACTGAAGCTTTCTTT. This codes for CASSEAGAYSTEAFF.

V gene TRBV11-2 combines with J gene TRBJ2-4; D unclear. Germline values: CDR1 SGHAT, CDR2 FQNNGV. Trimming pared 0 bases from V and 2 bases from J, leaving 5 bases between. CDR3 length: 14 amino acids. CDR3 sequence reads: CASSLERSKNIQYF. The CDR3, as DNA: TGTGCCAGCAGCTTAGAACGGTCCAAAAACATTCAGTACTTC.

The chain uses TRBV6-5 and TRBJ1-2; D call uncertain. CDR3 length equals 12 residues. The V end was cut by 5 bases, the J end by 2 bases, with 6 bases between. Germline CDR1 and CDR2: MNHEY and SVGAGI. The CDR3 DNA follows: TGTGCCAGCAGTAATCAAAACTATGGCTACACCTTC. Translating it yields CASSNQNYGYTF.

The chain joins TRBV6-5 to TRBJ1-2; D is perhaps TRBD1 (6 bases). Germline CDR1 and CDR2: MNHEY and SVGAGI. This CDR3 contains 14 residues. Trimming pared 10 bases from V and 4 bases from J, leaving 19 bases between. CDR3 sequence (DNA): TGTGCCACCAGAAGAGAGGCAGGGGCCTATGGCTACACCTTC. This gives the protein CATRREAGAYGYTF.

This clone has a single count. The V call is TRBV7-8, the J call TRBJ2-7; D unclear. Germline CDR1 is SGHVS and CDR2 is FQNEAQ. V lost 4 bases and J 3 bases, leaving 13 bases between the germline ends. The CDR3 spans 14 residues. CDR3 DNA sequence: TGTGCCAGCAGCTCGAAGACTGCTTACTACGAGCAGTACTTC. Residues: CASSSKTAYYEQYF.

The rearrangement joins TRBV15 to TRBJ1-2; D remains ambiguous. Germline lookup yields CDR1 LNHNV and CDR2 YYDKDF (reference sequence). This CDR3 contains 15 residues. Deletions cut 0 bases from V and 1 base from J, with 9 bases between. CDR3 loop: CATSRDRGYNYGYTF. The CDR3, as DNA: TGTGCCACCAGCAGAGATCGGGGATATAACTATGGCTACACCTTC.

V and J are TRBV12-5 and TRBJ2-3; 10 nucleotides line up with TRBD2. The CDR3 covers 19 residues. Per germline, CDR1 LGHNT and CDR2 FRNRAP. J gave up 0 bases and V 0 bases, and 9 bases lay outside the gene matches. For the CDR3, the DNA is TGTGCTAGTGGTTTGGTAACCAGCGGGGGGGCTGAGAGCACAGATACGCAGTATTTT. The encoded protein is CASGLVTSGGAESTDTQYF.

The chain combines TRBV30 with TRBJ2-5, with D unclear. V gave up 0 bases and J gave up 7 bases, with 15 bases separating them. Per germline, CDR1 GTSNPN and CDR2 SVGIG (reference sequence). This CDR3 is 14 amino acids long. In DNA, the CDR3 is TGTGCCTGGAGTGTAAAGCTAGTTTACGGGACCCAGTACTTC. This translates into CAWSVKLVYGTQYF. Full variable domain (remainder filled in from reference TRBV30 and TRBJ2-5): SQTIHQWPATLVQPVGSPLSLECTVEGTSNPNLYWYRQAAGRGLQLLFYSVGIGQISSEVPQNLSASRPQDRQFILSSKKLLLSDSGFYLCAWSVKLVYGTQYFGPGTRLLVL.

The chain couples TRBV4-1 to TRBJ2-2; D possibly corresponds to TRBD2 (6 bases). CDR1 MGHRA and CDR2 YSYEKL come from the germline V gene. V lost 3 bases, J lost 8 bases, and 16 bases lay in between. This CDR3 spans 15 amino acids. The CDR3 DNA is TGCGCCAGCAGCCACTCCGGAGGGTTTACGGGGGAGCTGTTTTTT. As protein: CASSHSGGFTGELFF.

This clone was detected only a few times. This chain joins TRBV29-1 and TRBJ1-1; perhaps TRBD1 as D (5 bases). The length of the CDR3 is 11 residues. CDR1 SQVTM and CDR2 ANQGSEA come from the germline V gene. Trimming removed 2 bases from V and 5 bases from J, with 6 bases in between. The CDR3 loop reads CSVESGTEAFF. The CDR3 DNA is TGCAGCGTTGAATCAGGGACTGAAGCTTTCTTT.

V usage is TRBV2 and J usage is TRBJ1-1, with 7 bases that match TRBD1. V lost 6 bases, J lost 4 bases, and 2 bases stayed unmatched. The CDR3 consists of 12 residues. The germline V gene encodes CDR1 SNHLY and CDR2 FYNNEI. The CDR3: CASRRDSTEAFF. The CDR3 bases are TGTGCCAGCAGGCGGGACAGCACTGAAGCTTTCTTT.

This chain links TRBV28 with TRBJ2-7; 7 nucleotides match TRBD2. Germline loops: CDR1 MDHEN, CDR2 SYDVKM. With 8 bases clipped from V and 2 bases from J, the junction kept 9 bases outside the gene matches. This CDR3 comprises 14 residues. CDR3 loop: CASVGAGETYEQYF. For the CDR3, the DNA is TGTGCCAGCGTTGGGGCGGGAGAGACCTACGAGCAGTACTTC.